The 3 T cell receptor beta chains in this list originate from one sample, sequenced in a study of Ad26.COV2.S vaccination and SARS-CoV-2 variants. The method was immunoSEQ multiplex PCR; TCRdb's version includes in-frame clones alone and lacks a portion of them. Of fewer than 400,000 clones in the sample, roughly 84% are singletons; the top ten hold 1.5% to 2.5%. Documented treatment: around 19 received Ad26.COV2.S at low or high dose, single or two shots; a few received placebo; per-sample allocation not given. Following the first vaccine or placebo injection, samples were taken on day 63. The source was peripheral blood, collected in a trial of Ad26.COV2.S vaccine versus placebo. All receptors derive from a person between 18 and 65 years old who received the Ad26.COV2.S COVID-19 vaccine or a placebo.

A single count supports this clone. The chain links TRBV6-5 to TRBJ2-5; tentative D call: TRBD2 (5 bases). V was trimmed by 6 bases and J by 5 bases, leaving 16 bases between them. The CDR3 length is 14 residues. CDR1 is MNHEY and CDR2 is SVGAGI in the germline V gene. The DNA of the CDR3 is TGTGCCAGCAGAACCGGACTCCTCCGGGAGACCCAGTACTTC. Amino acid sequence: CASRTGLLRETQYF.

The chain joins TRBV9 to TRBJ1-1; D unclear. The length of the CDR3 is 12 residues. Germline CDR1 SGDLS, CDR2 YYNGEE. Between the trimmed V and J ends, which lost 3 bases and 11 bases, there was a span of 14 bases. For the CDR3, the DNA is TGTGCCAGCAGCGGGATCCGGACGGGTGCTTTCTTT. Encoded protein: CASSGIRTGAFF.

This clone has just a few counts. The V call is TRBV7-9, the J call TRBJ2-1; D ambiguous. Trimming removed 6 bases from V and 0 bases from J, with 12 bases in between. From germline, CDR1 is SEHNR and CDR2 FQNEAQ (reference sequence). CDR3 length equals 15 residues. The CDR3 loop reads CASSLRHSSYNEQFF. Written as DNA, the CDR3 is TGTGCCAGCAGTTTAAGGCATAGCTCCTACAATGAGCAGTTCTTC.